This T cell receptor beta chain was recovered during a study of blood T cell repertoires in COVID-19. Assay used: immunoSEQ multiplex PCR; TCRdb lists only in-frame clones, some missing. The sample lists hundreds of thousands of clones, approximately 81% occurring once. Germline CDR1 reads SGHTA; CDR2 reads FQGTGA. Trimming shortened V by 5 bases and J by 8 bases, and 15 bases separated the two germline ends. The CDR3 length is 13 residues. The receptor was derived from a middle-aged man with acute or convalescent COVID-19. Sequencing used peripheral blood. The chain recombines TRBV7-3 with TRBJ1-2; possible D gene TRBD1, 6 bases. CDR3 residues: CASSLTGGLGYTF. CDR3 nucleotide sequence: TGTGCCAGCAGCCTCACTGGGGGCTTAGGCTACACCTTC.